What follows are 9 T cell receptor beta chains derived from one specimen sequenced in a study of T cell responses to AZD1222 COVID-19 vaccine. Profiling relied on immunoSEQ multiplex PCR, and the TCRdb table lists in-frame clones only, not all of them. The table includes 100,000 to 150,000 clones, more than 70% detected once. The input for sequencing was peripheral blood, taken on day 0 of AZD1222 vaccination. Receptors originate from an adult in good health.

The gene calls are TRBV19 and TRBJ2-5, with D perhaps being TRBD1 or TRBD2 (5 bases each). The CDR3 spans 14 residues. Germline CDR1 reads LNHDA; CDR2 reads SQIVND (reference sequence). Trimming left V 3 bases short and J 5 bases short, with 13 bases between. Here the CDR3 reads CASSITGTGETQYF. For the CDR3, the DNA is TGTGCCAGTAGTATTACCGGGACGGGGGAGACCCAGTACTTC. Combining the CDR3 with reference TRBV19 and TRBJ2-5 gives the whole variable domain DGGITQSPKYLFRKEGQNVTLSCEQNLNHDAMYWYRQDPGQGLRLIYYSQIVNDFQKGDIAEGYSVSREKKESFPLTVTSAQKNPTAFYLCASSITGTGETQYFGPGTRLLVL.

The rearrangement links TRBV6-1 to TRBJ1-1; 7 positions match TRBD1. With V trimmed by 3 bases and J by 3 bases, 1 base remained unmatched. The V gene's germline CDR1 is MNHNS and CDR2 SASEGT. The CDR3 extends over 13 amino acids. The CDR3 region is CASSDTGDTEAFF. CDR3 nucleotides: TGTGCCAGCAGTGATACAGGGGACACTGAAGCTTTCTTT.

The chain has TRBV9 and TRBJ2-2; tentative D call: TRBD1 (6 bases). The CDR3 runs to 18 residues. The germline V and J ends were trimmed by 2 bases and 1 base, with 18 bases remaining between them. CDR1 and CDR2 from the germline V gene are SGDLS and YYNGEE. In DNA, the CDR3 is TGTGCCAGCAGCGTCGTCCTCTGGGGGCAGGGGAACACCGGGGAGCTGTTTTTT. Residues: CASSVVLWGQGNTGELFF.

The V gene is TRBV19, the J gene TRBJ2-1, with D tentatively TRBD2 (6 bases). This CDR3 has 16 residues. From germline, CDR1 is LNHDA and CDR2 SQIVND (reference sequence). The V end was cut by 1 base, the J end by 4 bases, with 14 bases between. In DNA, the CDR3 is TGTGCCAGTAGTATAGGAGCCGGGGGAAAGTACAATGAGCAGTTCTTC. Protein: CASSIGAGGKYNEQFF.

The CDR3 DNA follows: TGTGCCAGCAGTCGAGCAGTAGGGAGGGGAAACACTGAAGCTTTCTTT. It is translated as CASSRAVGRGNTEAFF. The chain combines TRBV27 with TRBJ1-1; D perhaps matches TRBD1 (5 bases). CDR3 length: 16 residues. Germline CDR1 and CDR2: MNHEY and SMNVEV (reference sequence). V gave up 5 bases and J gave up 2 bases, with 18 bases separating them.

The chain uses TRBV5-1 and TRBJ2-5, with 7 bases lining up with TRBD1. V lost 10 bases, J lost 1 base, and 13 bases stayed unmatched. Looked up from germline, CDR1 is SGHRS and CDR2 is YFSETQ. The CDR3 has 15 amino acids. This CDR3 reads CASTHRGQIQETQYF. The CDR3 coding sequence is TGCGCCTCCACCCATCGGGGACAGATCCAAGAGACCCAGTACTTC.

This clone came up once. The J gene is TRBJ2-5, the V gene TRBV11-2, with D perhaps assigned TRBD1 or TRBD2 (5 bases each). V was pared by 6 bases and J by 4 bases, with 12 bases between. CDR1 SGHAT and CDR2 FQNNGV come from the germline V gene. The CDR3 runs 13 residues. For the CDR3, the DNA is TGTGCCAGCAGGCAGCAGGGACGAGAGACCCAGTACTTC. Translation: CASRQQGRETQYF.

The V gene is TRBV27, the J gene TRBJ2-7; maybe TRBD1 (6 bases). The germline V gene encodes CDR1 MNHEY and CDR2 SMNVEV (reference sequence). The ends were cut back, 5 bases at V and 3 bases at J, with 14 bases in the middle. The CDR3 is made up of 14 amino acids. The CDR3 DNA is TGTGCCAGCAGTCCTCAGGGGCAAGGCTACGAGCAGTACTTC. Translated, it gives CASSPQGQGYEQYF.

This chain links TRBV14 with TRBJ2-1; 7 positions agree with TRBD1. This CDR3 is 18 amino acids long. Unmatched junction bases numbered 19, after V lost 5 bases and J lost 6 bases. CDR1 and CDR2 (germline): SGHDN, FVKESK. This CDR3 is CASSSRGVVTGNLNEQFF. The DNA of the CDR3 is TGTGCCAGCAGCTCTCGCGGTGTAGTGACAGGGAACCTCAATGAGCAGTTCTTC.